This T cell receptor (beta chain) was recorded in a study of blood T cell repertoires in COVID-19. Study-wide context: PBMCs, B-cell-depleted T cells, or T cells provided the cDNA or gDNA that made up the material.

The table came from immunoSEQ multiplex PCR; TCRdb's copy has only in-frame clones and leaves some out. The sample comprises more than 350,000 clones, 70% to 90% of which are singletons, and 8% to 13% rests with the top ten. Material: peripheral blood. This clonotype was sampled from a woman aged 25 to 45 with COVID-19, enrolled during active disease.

The DNA for the CDR3 is TGTGCCAGCAGTGACCAGACTAGCGGAACCTACAATGAGCAGTTCTTC. It specifies CASSDQTSGTYNEQFF. J is TRBJ2-1 and V is TRBV25-1; 9 bases align to TRBD2. V shed 3 bases, J shed 2 bases, and the junction held 5 bases outside the gene matches. CDR3 length: 16 amino acids. Per the germline V gene, CDR1 is MGHDK and CDR2 is SYGVNS.